One sample yielded the 9 T cell receptor beta chains listed below, sequenced in a study of T cells in Graves' hyperthyroidism and ophthalmopathy. Authors of the study amplified TCR beta CDR3 regions from RNA transcripts. TCR CDR3 underwent first-round RT-PCR with the HTBI primer set. MiXCR, applied by TCRdb to the multiplex PCR reads, yields one record per CDR3 protein. The repertoire holds 450,000 to 500,000 distinct CDR3 sequences, with about 22% as singletons. Sequenced sample: blood. The receptor source for this set is a woman aged 65 to 85 with Graves' ophthalmopathy.

With regard to this clonotype: This clone may be a read error of a much larger clone one base away. CDR3 DNA sequence: TGCAGCGTTGCGTCCAGTAGCACAGATACGCAGTATTTT. It yields the protein CSVASSSTDTQYF. V and J are TRBV29-1 and TRBJ2-3; D is undetermined. Germline loops: CDR1 SQVTM, CDR2 ANQGSEA. Trimming took 4 bases from V and 0 from J, leaving 8 bases between them. CDR3 length: 13 amino acids.

V and J are TRBV25-1 and TRBJ1-6; D is perhaps TRBD1 (6 bases). Trimming left V 8 bases short and J 6 bases short, with 14 bases between. Germline V gene sequence: CDR1 MGHDK, CDR2 SYGVNS. The CDR3 length is 14 residues. CDR3 DNA sequence: TGTGCCAGCCTCAGGAGGGGGTTTAATTCACCCCTCCACTTT. Protein: CASLRRGFNSPLHF.

CDR3 coding DNA: TGTGCCAGCAGTGACCAGGGCTACGAGCAGTACTTC. It yields the protein CASSDQGYEQYF. This chain joins TRBV2 and TRBJ2-7, with a possible D match to TRBD1 (5 bases). Germline V gene lookup returns CDR1 SNHLY and CDR2 FYNNEI. This CDR3 region has 12 residues. V was trimmed by 3 bases and J by 3 bases, leaving 6 bases between them. The whole variable domain, remainder taken from reference TRBV2 and TRBJ2-7, is EPEVTQTPSHQVTQMGQEVILRCVPISNHLYFYWYRQILGQKVEFLVSFYNNEISEKSEIFDDQFSVERPDGSNFTLKIRSTKLEDSAMYFCASSDQGYEQYFGPGTRLTVT.

CDR3 DNA: TGTGCCAGCAGTTTAGGGGGAGTGACCGGGGAGCTGTTTTTT. Its protein product is CASSLGGVTGELFF. This chain connects TRBV27 to TRBJ2-2; D could derive from TRBD1 or TRBD2 (5 bases each). The V and J ends lost 2 bases and 5 bases respectively, with 9 bases between them. The CDR3 totals 14 residues. CDR1 is MNHEY and CDR2 is SMNVEV in the germline V gene (reference sequence).

This chain connects TRBV7-9 to TRBJ1-3; no definite D call. This CDR3 has 14 amino acids. Germline-derived CDR1 and CDR2 are SEHNR and FQNEAQ (reference sequence). Trimming stripped 1 base from V and 4 bases from J, with 8 bases between. CDR3 DNA: TGTGCCAGCAGCTTAGATGTCTCCGGAAACACCATATATTTT. Translating it yields CASSLDVSGNTIYF.

A few counts support this clonotype. V gene TRBV27 combines with J gene TRBJ1-1; D gene ambiguous. V lost 7 bases, J lost 11 bases, and 8 bases lay in between. CDR3 size: 9 residues. Germline CDR1 and CDR2: MNHEY and SMNVEV (reference sequence). CDR3 nucleotide sequence: TGTGCCAGCATTTACATGGCTTTCTTT. This translates into CASIYMAFF.

The genes are TRBV5-6 and TRBJ2-2; D gene uncertain. CDR3 size: 13 residues. The V and J ends lost 1 base and 3 bases respectively, with 4 bases between them. CDR1 is SGHDT, CDR2 YYEEEE, per germline. The DNA of the CDR3 is TGTGCCAGCAGCTTGAAGGACACCGGGGAGCTGTTTTTT. Translating it yields CASSLKDTGELFF. The whole variable domain, filled in from reference TRBV5-6 and TRBJ2-2, reads DAGVTQSPTHLIKTRGQQVTLRCSPKSGHDTVSWYQQALGQGPQFIFQYYEEEERQRGNFPDRFSGHQFPNYSSELNVNALLLGDSALYLCASSLKDTGELFFGEGSRLTVL.

This clonotype has only a few counts. This rearrangement joins TRBV29-1 to TRBJ1-2; the D is unclear. This CDR3 comprises 11 residues. Trimming took 8 bases from V and 8 from J, leaving 15 bases between them. Germline V gene sequence: CDR1 SQVTM, CDR2 ANQGSEA. The CDR3 region is CSPSQLGGYTF. CDR3 nucleotides: TGCAGCCCATCTCAGTTGGGGGGCTACACCTTC.

This clonotype was recorded a few times. J is TRBJ1-5 and V is TRBV20-1; no clear D. Germline V gene lookup returns CDR1 DFQATT and CDR2 SNEGSKA (reference sequence). The length of the CDR3 is 13 residues. V was shortened by 3 bases and J by 3 bases, with 9 bases between the two germline ends. DNA of the CDR3: TGCAGTGCTAGTGTGGAGCACAATCAGCCCCAGCATTTT. This sequence encodes CSASVEHNQPQHF.